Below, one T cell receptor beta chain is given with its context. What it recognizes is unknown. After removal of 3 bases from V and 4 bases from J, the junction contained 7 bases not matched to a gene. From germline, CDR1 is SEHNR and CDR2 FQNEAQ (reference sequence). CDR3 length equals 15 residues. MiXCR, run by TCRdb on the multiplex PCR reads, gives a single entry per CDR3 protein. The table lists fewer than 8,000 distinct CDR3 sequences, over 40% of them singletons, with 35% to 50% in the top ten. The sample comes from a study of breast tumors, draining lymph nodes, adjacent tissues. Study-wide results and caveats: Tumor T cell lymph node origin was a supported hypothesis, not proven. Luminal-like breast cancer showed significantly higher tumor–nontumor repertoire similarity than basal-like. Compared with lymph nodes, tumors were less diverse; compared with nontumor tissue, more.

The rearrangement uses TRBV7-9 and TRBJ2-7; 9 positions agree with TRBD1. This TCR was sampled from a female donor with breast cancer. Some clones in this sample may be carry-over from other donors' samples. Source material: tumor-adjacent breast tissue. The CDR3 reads CASSFSGDRAYEQYF. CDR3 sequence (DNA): TGTGCCAGCAGCTTTTCTGGGGACAGGGCGTACGAGCAGTACTTC.